These T cell receptor beta chains were read from a single sample in a study of blood T cell repertoires in COVID-19. The data were produced by immunoSEQ multiplex PCR, yet TCRdb's version contains in-frame clones alone and is incomplete. The table records about 120,000 clones, about 70% of them present only once. Sequencing was performed on peripheral blood. These receptor sequences come from an older woman with acute or convalescent COVID-19. Each CDR3 is given with its conserved first and last residue. D genes are given only for firm matches. Part of the rows lack a size; the others show once, few, many or a class for expanded clones.

.	TRBV6-5	few	TRBJ2-7	CASSLSTGPYEQYF	TGTGCCAGCAGTCTATCGACAGGCCCCTACGAGCAGTACTTC
TRBD2	TRBV6-6	.	TRBJ2-4	CATLRERGLAIQYF	TGTGCCACCCTAAGGGAGCGGGGGTTGGCCATTCAGTACTTC
TRBD1	TRBV19	.	TRBJ1-4	CASSGQGGEKLFF	TGTGCCAGTAGCGGACAGGGTGGTGAAAAACTGTTTTTT
.	TRBV3-1/TRBV3-2	few	TRBJ1-1	CASSHSTQGNAFF	TGTGCCAGCAGCCACAGTACCCAGGGAAACGCTTTCTTT
TRBD1	TRBV29-1	.	TRBJ1-5	CSTLTGQNQPQHF	TGCAGCACGTTGACAGGGCAGAATCAGCCCCAGCATTTT
TRBD1	TRBV3-1/TRBV3-2	.	TRBJ1-2	CASSRQGGYGYTF	TGTGCCAGCAGCCGACAGGGTGGATATGGCTACACCTTC
.	TRBV5-4	.	TRBJ1-4	CASSLGGVGTNEKLFF	TGTGCCAGCAGCCTAGGAGGGGTTGGAACTAATGAAAAACTGTTTTTT
.	TRBV11-2	.	TRBJ2-5	CASSSLGQNQETQYF	TGTGCCAGCAGCTCCCTCGGACAGAACCAAGAGACCCAGTACTTC
TRBD1	TRBV30	.	TRBJ1-4	CAWGTGQTNEKLFF	TGTGCCTGGGGGACAGGGCAGACTAATGAAAAACTGTTTTTT
.	TRBV5-1	few	TRBJ1-2	CASSHGVDYTF	TGCGCCAGCAGCCACGGTGTTGACTACACCTTC
.	TRBV3-1/TRBV3-2	once	TRBJ1-2	CASSLRTETYGYTF	TGTGCCAGCAGCTTACGGACAGAGACCTATGGCTACACCTTC